These 9 T cell receptor beta chains originate from one sample sequenced in a study of control samples from healthy donors and cancer patients. Data came from immunoSEQ multiplex PCR; TCRdb stores just in-frame clones and leaves some out. Here the sample spans roughly 45,000 clones, around 85% being singletons. Sequences were obtained from PBMCs. The receptors here all came from a woman aged 50 to 60 with lung cancer.

This chain links TRBV19 with TRBJ2-1, with TRBD1 matching over 11 bases. Losses at the gene ends were 3 bases for V and 6 bases for J; bases not matched to a gene: 7. Germline V gene sequence: CDR1 LNHDA, CDR2 SQIVND (reference sequence). The CDR3 spans 16 residues. Here the CDR3 reads CASSMDFGQGANEQFF. CDR3 bases: TGTGCCAGTAGTATGGATTTCGGACAGGGGGCCAATGAGCAGTTCTTC.

The chain recombines TRBV30 with TRBJ1-3; D ambiguous. The CDR3 spans 15 residues. V gave up 0 bases and J gave up 4 bases, with 13 bases separating them. Per germline, CDR1 GTSNPN and CDR2 SVGIG (reference sequence). The CDR3 DNA reads TGTGCCTGGAGTGTGGGAGGTATGGCCGGAAACACCATATATTTT. This gives the protein CAWSVGGMAGNTIYF. The complete variable domain, with remaining parts taken from reference TRBV30 and TRBJ1-3, reads SQTIHQWPATLVQPVGSPLSLECTVEGTSNPNLYWYRQAAGRGLQLLFYSVGIGQISSEVPQNLSASRPQDRQFILSSKKLLLSDSGFYLCAWSVGGMAGNTIYFGEGSWLTVV.

This chain joins TRBV18 and TRBJ1-1; D might be TRBD1 (5 bases). From germline, CDR1 is KGHSH and CDR2 LQKENI. V was shortened by 5 bases and J by 4 bases, with 14 bases between the two germline ends. CDR3 length equals 14 residues. CDR3 sequence reads: CASSEVGVGTEAFF. In DNA form, the CDR3 reads TGTGCCAGCTCAGAAGTAGGGGTGGGCACTGAAGCTTTCTTT.

CDR3 region: CASSFPTSGDPYEQYF. Here the CDR3 DNA reads TGTGCCAGCAGCTTTCCGACTAGCGGGGATCCCTACGAGCAGTACTTC. J is TRBJ2-7 and V is TRBV5-6; TRBD2 agrees at 11 bases. CDR1 and CDR2 (germline): SGHDT, YYEEEE. V lost 2 bases and J lost 2; bases outside the gene matches: 6. This CDR3 is 16 amino acids long.

The CDR3 bases are TGTGCCAGCAGCCAATGGACAACAACTAATGAAAAACTGTTTTTT. Translation gives CASSQWTTTNEKLFF. The chain has TRBV4-2 and TRBJ1-4; D is possibly TRBD1 (5 bases). Germline V gene data show CDR1 as LGHNA and CDR2 as YNFKEQ. The CDR3 is 15 residues long. Trimming removed 2 bases from V and 0 bases from J, with 7 bases in between.

The chain combines TRBV7-2 with TRBJ2-3; D unclear. Germline CDR1 SGHTA, CDR2 FQGNSA. Trimming pared 5 bases from V and 3 bases from J, leaving 6 bases between. The length of the CDR3 is 12 residues. The CDR3 spells CASSAVTDTQYF. The CDR3 coding sequence is TGTGCCAGCAGCGCGGTGACAGATACGCAGTATTTT.

In this sample, this clone turned up once. This chain connects TRBV5-5 to TRBJ1-5; D possibly corresponds to TRBD1 (6 bases). V lost 4 bases to trimming and J lost 5 bases, with 13 bases between them. The V gene's germline CDR1 is SGHKS and CDR2 YYEKEE (reference sequence). The CDR3 covers 14 residues. For the CDR3, the DNA is TGTGCCAGCAGCCATACAGGGAGCCATCAGCCCCAGCATTTT. Amino acids: CASSHTGSHQPQHF.

The chain has TRBV2 and TRBJ1-1; 7 bases map to TRBD1. Germline CDR1 is SNHLY and CDR2 is FYNNEI. The CDR3 has 14 amino acids. Trimming took 5 bases from V and 0 from J; bases not matched to a gene: 3. CDR3 region: CASSQQGMNTEAFF. DNA for the CDR3: TGTGCCAGCAGTCAACAGGGGATGAACACTGAAGCTTTCTTT.

This sequence joins TRBV11-3 and TRBJ1-5, with D hard to call. From germline, CDR1 is SGHNT and CDR2 YENEEA. There are 13 residues in the CDR3. V shed 1 base and J shed 7 bases, with 8 bases lying between them. The CDR3 spells CASSLGSGQPQHF. CDR3 coding DNA: TGTGCCAGCAGCTTAGGTTCGGGGCAGCCCCAGCATTTT.